Each of the 30 T cell receptor beta chains below was sequenced from the same sample in a study of OX40 agonist ivuxolimab in advanced cancers. The table came from immunoSEQ multiplex PCR; TCRdb's copy has only in-frame clones and leaves some out. Of 45,000 to 60,000 clones in the sample, approximately 79% were seen once. The specimen comprised CD4+ or CD8+ T cells sorted from blood, sampled in a trial of the OX40 agonist ivuxolimab. The receptors shown here come from an adult with an advanced solid tumor such as melanoma, head and neck, liver or kidney cancer.

The chain has TRBV11-3 and TRBJ2-2; D may be TRBD2 (5 bases). Per germline, CDR1 SGHNT and CDR2 YENEEA. Trimming shortened V by 10 bases and J by 4 bases, and 13 bases separated the two germline ends. This CDR3 contains 13 residues. CDR3 loop: CATGESVTGELFF. The CDR3 DNA reads as TGTGCCACCGGGGAGTCTGTCACCGGGGAGCTGTTTTTT.

This sequence joins TRBV18 and TRBJ2-2; 14 positions match TRBD2. J gave up 2 bases and V 3 bases, and 8 bases lay outside the gene matches. This CDR3 comprises 19 residues. CDR1 is KGHSH, CDR2 LQKENI, per germline. CDR3 sequence (DNA): TGTGCCAGCTCACCCCGGGGACTAGCGGGAGAGAGAAACACCGGGGAGCTGTTTTTT. Translating it yields CASSPRGLAGERNTGELFF.

V is TRBV19 and J is TRBJ2-1; 8 bases align to TRBD2. Losses at the gene ends were 6 bases for V and 3 bases for J; bases not matched to a gene: 4. CDR1 is LNHDA and CDR2 is SQIVND in the germline V gene (reference sequence). The CDR3 loop spans 14 amino acids. The CDR3 bases are TGTGCCAGTAGCTCGGGACTAGTCTACAATGAGCAGTTCTTC. It yields the protein CASSSGLVYNEQFF.

The V gene is TRBV7-2, the J gene TRBJ2-1, with 11 bases lining up with TRBD2. Germline values: CDR1 SGHTA, CDR2 FQGNSA. CDR3 length equals 15 residues. After removal of 5 bases from V and 9 bases from J, the junction contained 9 bases not matched to a gene. The CDR3 nucleotides read TGTGCCAGCAGCCTTGGGACTAGCGGCTTGGGTGAGCAGTTCTTC. Residues: CASSLGTSGLGEQFF.

The V call is TRBV7-2, the J call TRBJ2-5; TRBD1 agrees at 9 bases. The J call may be wrong; the DNA end is better matched by TRBJ2-7. Germline V CDR1 and CDR2: SGHTA, FQGNSA. The CDR3 runs 17 residues. CDR3 in DNA: TGTGCCAGCAGCTTAGGACCCCCGGGACAGGGCTCCTACGAGCAGTACTTC. It translates to CASSLGPPGQGSYEQYF.

The V call is TRBV20-1, the J call TRBJ1-3; D not resolved. The ends were cut back, 3 bases at V and 3 bases at J, with 3 bases in the middle. The CDR3 contains 11 residues. The germline gives CDR1 DFQATT, CDR2 SNEGSKA (reference sequence). CDR3 nucleotide sequence: TGCAGTGCTAGGGGTGGAAACACCATATATTTT. Translated, it gives CSARGGNTIYF.

The chain is built from TRBV7-3 and TRBJ2-2; possible D gene TRBD2, 6 bases. V was pared by 4 bases and J by 1 base, with 13 bases between. CDR1 and CDR2 from the germline V gene are SGHTA and FQGTGA. CDR3 length equals 16 residues. The chain's CDR3 is CASSSSGTQNTGELFF. Written as DNA, the CDR3 is TGTGCCAGCAGCTCTTCCGGGACTCAGAACACCGGGGAGCTGTTTTTT.

A few counts support this clone. The CDR3 sequence is CASSYSSGASEQYF. The CDR3, as DNA: TGTGCCAGCAGTTACTCGTCAGGGGCTAGCGAGCAGTACTTC. This chain joins TRBV6-6 and TRBJ2-7; D possibly corresponds to TRBD1 (6 bases). The V gene lost 0 bases and the J gene lost 6 bases, with 12 bases spanning the gap. The CDR3 sequence is 14 residues long. The germline gives CDR1 MNHNY, CDR2 SVGAGI (reference sequence).

This clone occurred once. This chain links TRBV9 with TRBJ2-5; D is undetermined. Germline lookup yields CDR1 SGDLS and CDR2 YYNGEE. V was pared by 4 bases and J by 9 bases, with 16 bases between. This CDR3 spans 13 amino acids. The chain's CDR3 is CASSSTPPAAQYF. DNA of the CDR3: TGTGCCAGCAGCTCCACGCCCCCGGCGGCCCAGTACTTC.

The rearrangement uses TRBV6-5 and TRBJ1-5, with TRBD1 matching over 10 bases. CDR3 length equals 15 residues. Trimming cost V 5 bases and J 6 bases; bases outside gene matches: 7. In germline, CDR1 is MNHEY, CDR2 SVGAGI. CDR3 in DNA: TGTGCCAGCAGTCCGGGACAGGGGCGTTTTCAGCCCCAGCATTTT. Translating it yields CASSPGQGRFQPQHF.

This clone has just a few counts. This rearrangement joins TRBV30 to TRBJ1-6; no definite D call. Germline V gene data show CDR1 as GTSNPN and CDR2 as SVGIG (reference sequence). The V end lost 1 base, the J end lost 8 bases, and 9 bases lay between the germline ends. The CDR3 covers 13 residues. CDR3 nucleotides: TGTGCCTGGAGTGCCTCGCCGGATTCACCCCTCCACTTT. This translates into CAWSASPDSPLHF.

The chain is built from TRBV7-9 and TRBJ2-5, with TRBD2 matching over 11 bases. Per the germline V gene, CDR1 is SEHNR and CDR2 is FQNEAQ (reference sequence). CDR3 length equals 14 residues. The V and J ends lost 11 bases and 5 bases, in that order; junction bases with no gene match: 10. The CDR3: CASLAGGREETQYF. DNA of the CDR3: TGTGCCTCCCTAGCGGGGGGCCGAGAGGAGACCCAGTACTTC.

The chain carries TRBV5-4 and TRBJ2-1; D might be TRBD1 (6 bases). Per germline, CDR1 SGHNT and CDR2 YYREEE (reference sequence). The CDR3 length is 12 residues. With 3 bases removed from V and 5 bases from J, the gap between germline ends came to 6 bases. The CDR3 here is CASSWTDNEQFF. Here the CDR3 DNA reads TGTGCCAGCAGCTGGACAGACAATGAGCAGTTCTTC.

The rearrangement joins TRBV27 to TRBJ1-2; D not certain. V was clipped by 2 bases and J by 0 bases, with 4 bases between them. CDR1 and CDR2 from the germline V gene are MNHEY and SMNVEV (reference sequence). The CDR3 is made up of 13 amino acids. The CDR3: CASSLRSNYGYTF. In nucleotides, the CDR3 is TGTGCCAGCAGTTTAAGGTCTAACTATGGCTACACCTTC.

The chain combines TRBV29-1 with TRBJ2-7, with D possibly being TRBD1 or TRBD2 (5 bases each). V was cut by 4 bases and J by 4 bases, with 17 bases left in between. This CDR3 spans 14 amino acids. Per germline, CDR1 SQVTM and CDR2 ANQGSEA. This CDR3 reads CSVVGPSGGYEQYF. The CDR3, as DNA: TGCAGCGTTGTAGGCCCCAGTGGGGGTTACGAGCAGTACTTC.

This chain uses TRBV19 with TRBJ1-6, with D perhaps TRBD1 (6 bases). The CDR3 extends over 14 amino acids. Trimming took off 9 bases at V and 6 bases at J, with 15 bases between the two ends. The V gene's germline CDR1 is LNHDA and CDR2 SQIVND (reference sequence). CDR3 nucleotides: TGTGCCAGCGATGCAGGGGCAGGTAATTCACCCCTCCACTTT. It translates to CASDAGAGNSPLHF.

V usage is TRBV30 and J usage is TRBJ1-3; D not resolved. The V end lost 4 bases, the J end lost 0 bases, and 4 bases lay between the germline ends. This CDR3 is 12 amino acids long. Germline assignment: CDR1 GTSNPN and CDR2 SVGIG (reference sequence). CDR3 DNA sequence: TGTGCCTGGATGGGCTCTGGAAACACCATATATTTT. Amino acid sequence: CAWMGSGNTIYF.

The chain employs TRBV4-3 and TRBJ1-2, with D unclear. In germline, CDR1 is LGHNA, CDR2 YSLEER. The CDR3 extends over 18 amino acids. V shed 1 base and J shed 1 base, with 19 bases lying between them. The CDR3 here is CASSQARSNRDFNYGYTF. The CDR3 nucleotides are TGCGCCAGCAGCCAAGCGCGGTCCAACAGAGATTTTAACTATGGCTACACCTTC.

The chain joins TRBV6-1 to TRBJ2-2; 7 nucleotides agree with TRBD2. V gave up 3 bases and J gave up 5 bases; unmatched junction bases: 9. CDR1 is MNHNS, CDR2 SASEGT, per germline. This CDR3 is 16 amino acids long. The CDR3 is CASSDQPSGGTGELFF. Written as DNA, the CDR3 is TGTGCCAGCAGTGACCAACCGTCGGGGGGTACCGGGGAGCTGTTTTTT.

The genes are TRBV7-3 and TRBJ2-2; D is undetermined. CDR1 and CDR2 (germline): SGHTA, FQGTGA. V was cut by 5 bases and J by 5 bases, with 18 bases left in between. This CDR3 is built from 16 residues. DNA for the CDR3: TGTGCCAGCAGCCAGACCGGGCCTAGTGGGACCGGGGAGCTGTTTTTT. Its protein product is CASSQTGPSGTGELFF. The full variable domain, its missing parts supplied by reference TRBV7-3 and TRBJ2-2, is GAGVSQTPSNKVTEKGKYVELRCDPISGHTALYWYRQSLGQGPEFLIYFQGTGAADDSGLPNDRFFAVRPEGSVSTLKIQRTERGDSAVYLCASSQTGPSGTGELFFGEGSRLTVL.

The rearrangement uses TRBV5-1 and TRBJ2-2; D remains ambiguous. The CDR3 has 13 residues. The germline V gene has CDR1 SGHRS and CDR2 YFSETQ. Trimming shortened V by 4 bases and J by 8 bases, and 12 bases separated the two germline ends. CDR3 nucleotides: TGCGCCAGCAGCAACTCAGAGGCGGGGGAGCTGTTTTTT. It encodes CASSNSEAGELFF.

The chain couples TRBV7-9 to TRBJ2-3; 9 bases match TRBD2. Germline-derived CDR1 and CDR2 are SEHNR and FQNEAQ (reference sequence). Losses at the gene ends were 4 bases for V and 0 bases for J; bases not matched to a gene: 11. This CDR3 spans 18 amino acids. The CDR3 sequence: CASSSLSTRGGSTDTQYF. The CDR3 bases are TGTGCCAGCAGCTCCCTCTCAACGCGGGGGGGTAGCACAGATACGCAGTATTTT.

This clone was observed a few times. J is TRBJ2-2 and V is TRBV29-1, with unresolved D. CDR3 size: 14 residues. Germline lookup yields CDR1 SQVTM and CDR2 ANQGSEA. The V gene lost 0 bases and the J gene lost 7 bases, with 12 bases spanning the gap. In nucleotides, the CDR3 is TGCAGCGTTGAAGATCGGCTAGAAGGCGGGGAGCTGTTTTTT. It specifies CSVEDRLEGGELFF.

This rearrangement joins TRBV18 to TRBJ1-1; the D is unclear. Germline V gene lookup returns CDR1 KGHSH and CDR2 LQKENI. Trimming shortened V by 3 bases and J by 1 base, and 0 bases separated the two germline ends. This CDR3 contains 11 residues. The CDR3 sequence is CASSPNTEAFF. The CDR3 DNA reads TGTGCCAGCTCACCGAACACTGAAGCTTTCTTT.

V is TRBV6-1 and J is TRBJ2-7, with D perhaps matching TRBD1 or TRBD2 (6 bases each). CDR1 is MNHNS, CDR2 SASEGT, per germline. The CDR3 totals 11 residues. Trimming took off 7 bases at V and 3 bases at J, with 7 bases between the two ends. The CDR3 nucleotides are TGTGCCAGCAAGGGGGGCTACGAGCAGTACTTC. Protein sequence: CASKGGYEQYF.

The chain recombines TRBV5-6 with TRBJ2-7; 10 bases line up with TRBD1. The germline V gene encodes CDR1 SGHDT and CDR2 YYEEEE. This CDR3 is built from 15 residues. V lost 4 bases, J lost 3 bases, and 7 bases stayed unmatched. The CDR3 DNA sequence: TGTGCCAGCAGCAATCGACAGGGGGCGTTCTACGAGCAGTACTTC. Translating it yields CASSNRQGAFYEQYF.

V gene TRBV18 combines with J gene TRBJ1-3; no definite D call. Deletions cut 0 bases from V and 0 bases from J, with 18 bases between. CDR1 and CDR2 (germline): KGHSH, LQKENI. This CDR3 contains 19 residues. The CDR3 here is CASSPPSIRISSSGNTIYF. The CDR3 nucleotides are TGTGCCAGCTCACCACCGTCGATCCGGATCTCGAGCTCTGGAAACACCATATATTTT.

This rearrangement joins TRBV7-8 to TRBJ1-1; the D gene is possibly TRBD1 (6 bases). Germline loops: CDR1 SGHVS, CDR2 FQNEAQ. This CDR3 contains 16 residues. V lost 5 bases and J lost 3, with 19 bases in between. The CDR3 spells CASSLNRVGAYTEAFF. In DNA, the CDR3 is TGTGCCAGCAGCCTAAACAGGGTAGGGGCTTACACTGAAGCTTTCTTT.

The gene calls are TRBV9 and TRBJ2-7; the D gene is possibly TRBD1 (6 bases). CDR3 length: 15 residues. Germline V CDR1 and CDR2: SGDLS, YYNGEE. Trimming stripped 0 bases from V and 2 bases from J, with 12 bases between. The DNA for the CDR3 is TGTGCCAGCAGCGTAGGAGGCGCAGGGGCCTACGAGCAGTACTTC. Protein sequence: CASSVGGAGAYEQYF.

This clone was picked up a small number of times. This rearrangement joins TRBV6-5 to TRBJ1-2; TRBD1 matches 9 bases. Germline lookup yields CDR1 MNHEY and CDR2 SVGAGI. Trimming removed 5 bases from V and 12 bases from J; junction bases left unmatched: 10. The CDR3 covers 13 residues. DNA of the CDR3: TGTGCCAGCAGTCGACAGGGGGAACGGCTACACACCTTC. This codes for CASSRQGERLHTF.